The TCR beta chain under discussion was sequenced for a study of T cell repertoires and HLA-DP antigens. In the study overall: Versus self, one alloantigen differed at one groove amino acid, the other at about 9.

General study points: A non-physiological HeLa system presented antigen to total CD4+ responders. The CD4+ repertoire was not split into naive and memory.

V dropped 4 bases and J dropped 4 bases, with 8 bases sitting between them. This CDR3 has 13 residues. Germline V gene lookup returns CDR1 SGHTA and CDR2 FQGNSA. About this clone: Its antigen remains unknown.

Amplification used primers for 54 TRBV and 13 TRBJ segments. Profiled with immunoSEQ multiplex PCR; TCRdb holds only in-frame clones, not every one. The sample has 65,000 to 95,000 clones; around four fifths are singletons. The chain employs TRBV7-2 and TRBJ1-5, with D possibly matching TRBD1 (6 bases). The receptor was derived from a man aged 60-69 years in good health and CMV-seronegative. Input material: CD4+ T cells from PBMCs. CDR3 amino acids: CASSSRGNQPQHF. The CDR3 region has the DNA TGTGCCAGCAGCTCCAGGGGTAATCAGCCCCAGCATTTT.